A single sample is the source of the 12 T cell receptor beta chains below, sequenced in a study of identical twins. MiXCR was run by TCRdb on the 5' RACE reads, yielding one entry per CDR3 protein. The sample carries 100,000 or so distinct CDR3 sequences, 5.9% recorded once. The sample was memory T cells sorted from blood. These receptors came from a woman in her forties or fifties in good health.

This clonotype was observed at least ten times. This rearrangement joins TRBV5-1 to TRBJ2-5, with 12 bases fitting TRBD1. The CDR3 totals 18 residues. Unmatched junction bases numbered 8, after V lost 0 bases and J lost 2 bases. CDR1 SGHRS and CDR2 YFSETQ come from the germline V gene. CDR3 in DNA: TGCGCCAGCAGCTTGGCGGGACAGGGGGCGAGAGGACAAGAGACCCAGTACTTC. Its translation: CASSLAGQGARGQETQYF.

This clonotype was counted ten times or more. The rearrangement joins TRBV6-1 to TRBJ2-2, with D hard to call. This CDR3 region has 15 residues. V was shortened by 3 bases and J by 8 bases, with 16 bases between the two germline ends. Germline CDR1 is MNHNS and CDR2 is SASEGT. The CDR3 here is CASSDPGRSSGELFF. In nucleotides, the CDR3 is TGTGCCAGCAGTGATCCGGGTCGGTCGTCTGGGGAGCTGTTTTTT.

This clonotype has at least ten counts. The chain combines TRBV12-3 or TRBV12-4 with TRBJ2-1; TRBD2 matches 8 bases. The CDR3 totals 17 residues. Unmatched junction bases numbered 13, after V lost 6 bases and J lost 3 bases. CDR3 coding DNA: TGTGCCAGCAGCTCGGGCCGGGGGGGAGTGGGCTACAATGAGCAGTTCTTC. Amino acid sequence: CASSSGRGGVGYNEQFF.

The chain combines TRBV12-3 or TRBV12-4 with TRBJ2-3; D possibly corresponds to TRBD2 (7 bases). V was clipped by 6 bases and J by 3 bases, with 13 bases between them. The CDR3 loop spans 14 amino acids. This CDR3 is CASRPSGQTDTQYF. CDR3 bases: TGTGCCAGCAGACCTAGCGGACAGACAGATACGCAGTATTTT.

The CDR3 reads CASSSGQQSMNTEAFF. The CDR3 bases are TGTGCCAGCAGTTCCGGACAGCAAAGCATGAACACTGAAGCTTTCTTT. The V gene is TRBV6-2 or TRBV6-3, the J gene TRBJ1-1, with D maybe TRBD1 (6 bases). This CDR3 has 16 residues. Per germline, CDR1 MNHEY and CDR2 SVGEGT. Trimming pared 4 bases from V and 0 bases from J, leaving 15 bases between.

This clonotype was seen at least ten times. The chain links TRBV12-5 to TRBJ2-2; 11 nucleotides align to TRBD2. The germline V gene has CDR1 LGHNT and CDR2 FRNRAP. V trimming: 8 bases; J trimming: 4 bases; junction bases outside the gene matches: 3. This CDR3 contains 14 residues. The CDR3, as DNA: TGTGCTAGTAAAACTAGCGGGAGCACCGGGGAGCTGTTTTTT. This codes for CASKTSGSTGELFF. Combining the CDR3 with reference TRBV12-5 and TRBJ2-2 gives the whole variable domain DARVTQTPRHKVTEMGQEVTMRCQPILGHNTVFWYRQTMMQGLELLAYFRNRAPLDDSGMPKDRFSAEMPDATLATLKIQPSEPRDSAVYFCASKTSGSTGELFFGEGSRLTVL.

This clonotype was seen only a few times. The chain combines TRBV19 with TRBJ2-7; 9 nucleotides line up with TRBD1. Trimming at V came to 6 bases and at J to 7 bases, leaving 7 bases not matched to a gene. The CDR3 has 13 amino acids. Germline V CDR1 and CDR2: LNHDA, SQIVND (reference sequence). In nucleotides, the CDR3 is TGTGCCAGTAGGATGGACAGGGGAGGGGAGCAGTACTTC. Translation gives CASRMDRGGEQYF.

The table lists this clonotype with many counts. The rearrangement joins TRBV12-3 or TRBV12-4 to TRBJ2-1; D remains unclear. The CDR3 runs to 14 residues. Trimming removed 0 bases from V and 5 bases from J, with 8 bases in between. As DNA, the CDR3 is TGTGCCAGCAGTTTAGCGAGCTCGGACAATGAGCAGTTCTTC. It codes for CASSLASSDNEQFF.

This sequence joins TRBV12-3 or TRBV12-4 and TRBJ2-5, with 11 bases matching TRBD2. Losses at the gene ends were 6 bases for V and 3 bases for J; bases not matched to a gene: 3. The CDR3 is 14 residues long. This CDR3 is CASSQGLAEETQYF. The CDR3 region has the DNA TGTGCCAGCAGCCAGGGACTAGCGGAAGAGACCCAGTACTTC.

At least ten counts were recorded for this clonotype. The rearrangement joins TRBV30 to TRBJ2-7; D unclear. Germline V gives CDR1 GTSNPN, CDR2 SVGIG (reference sequence). The ends were cut back, 2 bases at V and 0 bases at J, with 11 bases in the middle. The CDR3 length is 14 residues. The CDR3: CAWSIMVPSYEQYF. Written as DNA, the CDR3 is TGTGCCTGGAGTATAATGGTGCCCTCCTACGAGCAGTACTTC.

This clonotype was seen many times. V and J are TRBV2 and TRBJ2-2; the D gene could be TRBD1 or TRBD2 (6 bases each). The CDR3 is 15 amino acids. V lost 11 bases to trimming and J lost 0 bases, with 16 bases between them. Germline loops: CDR1 SNHLY, CDR2 FYNNEI. CDR3 protein: CASTKGGANTGELFF. The DNA for the CDR3 is TGTGCCTCTACAAAGGGGGGCGCGAACACCGGGGAGCTGTTTTTT.

This clonotype was seen more than once but under ten times. The rearrangement joins TRBV21-1 to TRBJ2-7; the table's D call TRBD1 went unverified against the DNA. TRBV21-1 is assigned pseudogene status. This CDR3 comprises 16 residues. In nucleotides, the CDR3 is TGTGCCAGCAGCAAAGCGGCCAGGGGAAACGACTACGAGCAGTACTTC. Protein sequence: CASSKAARGNDYEQYF.